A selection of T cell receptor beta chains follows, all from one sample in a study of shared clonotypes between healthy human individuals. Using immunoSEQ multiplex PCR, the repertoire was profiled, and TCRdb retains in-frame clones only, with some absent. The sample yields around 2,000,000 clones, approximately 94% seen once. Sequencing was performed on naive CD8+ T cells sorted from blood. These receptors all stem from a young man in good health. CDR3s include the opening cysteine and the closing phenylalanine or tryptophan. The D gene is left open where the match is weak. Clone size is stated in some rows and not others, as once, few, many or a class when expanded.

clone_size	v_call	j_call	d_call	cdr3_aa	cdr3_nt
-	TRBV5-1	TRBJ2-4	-	CASSLVSDTPIDIQYF	TGCGCCAGCAGCTTGGTTAGCGACACACCTATAGACATTCAGTACTTC
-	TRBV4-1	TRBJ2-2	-	CASSQGKWGYGELFF	TGCGCCAGCAGCCAAGGGAAATGGGGGTACGGGGAGCTGTTTTTT
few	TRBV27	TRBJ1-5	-	CASSLRGQNQPQHF	TGTGCCAGCAGTTTAAGAGGACAAAATCAGCCCCAGCATTTT
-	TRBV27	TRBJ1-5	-	CASSLTQTSSNQPQHF	TGTGCCAGCAGTTTAACACAGACTTCTAGCAATCAGCCCCAGCATTTT
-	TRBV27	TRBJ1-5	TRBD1	CASSNQGQVYNQPQHF	TGTGCCAGCAGCAACCAGGGACAGGTTTACAATCAGCCCCAGCATTTT
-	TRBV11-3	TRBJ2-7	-	CASSLEWESEQYF	TGTGCCAGCAGCTTAGAATGGGAGAGCGAGCAGTACTTC
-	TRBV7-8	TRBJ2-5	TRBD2	CASSQDGGGTQYF	TGTGCCAGCAGCCAGGACGGCGGGGGGACCCAGTACTTC
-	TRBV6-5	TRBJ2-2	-	CASSPAGPGELFF	TGTGCCAGCAGCCCAGCCGGGCCCGGGGAGCTGTTTTTT
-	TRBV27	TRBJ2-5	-	CASRPGTVDQETQYF	TGTGCCAGCAGACCCGGGACGGTAGACCAAGAGACCCAGTACTTC
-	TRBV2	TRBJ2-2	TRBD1	CASRTGFHITGELFF	TGTGCCAGTAGGACAGGGTTTCACATTACCGGGGAGCTGTTTTTT
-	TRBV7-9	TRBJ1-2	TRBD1	CASSFGDSNYGYTF	TGTGCCAGCAGCTTTGGGGACAGCAACTATGGCTACACCTTC
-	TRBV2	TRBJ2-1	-	CASEIGQIAQFF	TGTGCCAGCGAAATCGGACAGATCGCCCAGTTCTTC
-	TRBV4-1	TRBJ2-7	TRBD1	CASSALPGGFYEQYF	TGCGCCAGCAGCGCCCTGCCAGGGGGCTTCTACGAGCAGTACTTC
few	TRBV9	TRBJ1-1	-	CASSPDMGAEAFF	TGTGCCAGCAGCCCGGATATGGGGGCTGAAGCTTTCTTT
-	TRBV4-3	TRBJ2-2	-	CASSQRVGELFF	TGCGCCAGCAGCCAACGGGTCGGGGAGCTGTTTTTT
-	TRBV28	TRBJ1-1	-	CASSPDMMNTEAFF	TGTGCCAGCAGTCCCGACATGATGAACACTGAAGCTTTCTTT
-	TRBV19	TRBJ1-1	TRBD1	CASSSGQLNTEAFF	TGTGCCAGTAGCTCGGGACAGCTTAACACTGAAGCTTTCTTT
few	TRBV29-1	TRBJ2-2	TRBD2	CSVEDTGTSGRATGELFF	TGCAGCGTTGAAGATACCGGGACTAGCGGGAGAGCAACCGGGGAGCTGTTTTTT
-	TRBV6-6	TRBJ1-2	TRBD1	CASSHPGQGEGYTF	TGTGCCAGCAGTCACCCGGGACAGGGGGAAGGCTACACCTTC
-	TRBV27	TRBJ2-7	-	CASSPGGALYEQYF	TGTGCCAGCAGTCCCGGAGGGGCCCTCTACGAGCAGTACTTC
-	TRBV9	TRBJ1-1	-	CASSVGVGTEAFF	TGTGCCAGCAGCGTAGGAGTGGGTACTGAAGCTTTCTTT
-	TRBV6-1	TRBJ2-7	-	CASSEGSLGYEQYF	TGTGCCAGCAGTGAAGGGTCGTTGGGCTACGAGCAGTACTTC
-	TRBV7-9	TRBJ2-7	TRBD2	CASSSTSGRGYEQYF	TGTGCCAGCAGCTCGACTAGCGGGAGAGGTTACGAGCAGTACTTC
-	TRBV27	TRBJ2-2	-	CASSSLRVENTGELFF	TGTGCCAGCAGTTCACTCAGGGTGGAGAACACCGGGGAGCTGTTTTTT
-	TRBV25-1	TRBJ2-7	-	CASSEAGQPYEQYF	TGTGCCAGCAGTGAGGCGGGACAGCCCTACGAGCAGTACTTC
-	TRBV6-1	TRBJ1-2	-	CASSETEPGYTF	TGTGCCAGCAGTGAAACAGAACCAGGCTACACCTTC
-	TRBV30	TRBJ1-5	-	CAWTDRLGINQPQHF	TGTGCCTGGACCGACAGGTTGGGTATCAATCAGCCCCAGCATTTT
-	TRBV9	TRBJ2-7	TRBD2	CASSVGSGGLPYEQYF	TGTGCCAGCAGCGTTGGAAGCGGGGGCTTGCCCTACGAGCAGTACTTC
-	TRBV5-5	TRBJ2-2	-	CASSFGYETANTGELFF	TGTGCCAGCAGCTTTGGTTACGAGACGGCGAACACCGGGGAGCTGTTTTTT
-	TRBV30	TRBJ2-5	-	CALETQYF	TGTGCCTTAGAGACCCAGTACTTC
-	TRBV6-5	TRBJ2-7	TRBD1	CASSPGQVSYEQYF	TGTGCCAGCAGTCCCGGACAGGTCTCCTACGAGCAGTACTTC
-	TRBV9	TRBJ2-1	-	CASSPAGTVSYNEQFF	TGTGCCAGCAGCCCAGCCGGGACGGTCTCCTACAATGAGCAGTTCTTC
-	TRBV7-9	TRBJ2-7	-	CASSLVLRGYEQYF	TGTGCCAGCAGCTTAGTGTTGCGGGGCTACGAGCAGTACTTC
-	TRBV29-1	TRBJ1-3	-	CSVEEGSSGNTIYF	TGCAGCGTTGAAGAAGGATCGTCAGGAAACACCATATATTTT
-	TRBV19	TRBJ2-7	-	CASSIGTKGAYEQYF	TGTGCCAGTAGTATAGGGACAAAGGGGGCCTACGAGCAGTACTTC
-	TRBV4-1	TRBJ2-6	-	CASSQTPGANVLTF	TGCGCCAGCAGCCAAACACCTGGGGCCAACGTCCTGACTTTC
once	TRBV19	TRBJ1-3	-	CASSPLGNTIYF	TGTGCCAGTAGCCCTCTTGGAAACACCATATATTTT
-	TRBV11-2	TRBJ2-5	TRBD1	CASSLDRVQETQYF	TGTGCCAGCAGCTTGGACAGGGTCCAAGAGACCCAGTACTTC
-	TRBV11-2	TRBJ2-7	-	CASSPRVLGLEQYF	TGTGCCAGCAGCCCTAGGGTACTTGGGTTAGAGCAGTACTTC
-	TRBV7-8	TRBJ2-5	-	CASSLEPYQETQYF	TGTGCCAGCAGCTTAGAACCCTACCAAGAGACCCAGTACTTC
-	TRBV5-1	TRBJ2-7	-	CASSFWGSSYEQYF	TGCGCCAGCAGCTTCTGGGGGAGCTCCTACGAGCAGTACTTC
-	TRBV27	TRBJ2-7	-	CASSLSATFYEQYF	TGTGCCAGCAGTTTATCCGCGACCTTCTACGAGCAGTACTTC
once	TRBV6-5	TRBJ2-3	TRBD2	CASSGGDYGDTQYF	TGTGCCAGCAGCGGGGGGGACTACGGAGATACGCAGTATTTT
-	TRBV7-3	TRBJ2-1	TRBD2	CASSLVPSGGPYNEQFF	TGTGCCAGCAGCTTGGTCCCTAGCGGGGGGCCCTACAATGAGCAGTTCTTC
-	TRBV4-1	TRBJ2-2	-	CASSQDSNRNPNTGELFF	TGCGCCAGCAGCCAAGATTCGAACAGAAACCCGAACACCGGGGAGCTGTTTTTT